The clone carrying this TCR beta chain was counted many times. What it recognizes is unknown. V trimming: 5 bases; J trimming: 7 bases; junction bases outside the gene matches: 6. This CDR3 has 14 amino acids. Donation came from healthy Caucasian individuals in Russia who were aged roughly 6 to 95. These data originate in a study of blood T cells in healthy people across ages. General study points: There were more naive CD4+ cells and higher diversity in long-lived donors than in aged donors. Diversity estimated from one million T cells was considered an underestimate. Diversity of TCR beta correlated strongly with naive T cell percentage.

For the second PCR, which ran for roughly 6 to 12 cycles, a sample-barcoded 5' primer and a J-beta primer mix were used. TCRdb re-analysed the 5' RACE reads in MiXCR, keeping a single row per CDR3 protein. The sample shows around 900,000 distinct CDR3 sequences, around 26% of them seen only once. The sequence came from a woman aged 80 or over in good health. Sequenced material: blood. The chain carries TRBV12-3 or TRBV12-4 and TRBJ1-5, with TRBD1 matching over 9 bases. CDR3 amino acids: CASSTGTGWQPQHF. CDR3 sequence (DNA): TGTGCCAGCAGTACCGGGACAGGGTGGCAGCCCCAGCATTTT.